One sample yielded the 27 T cell receptor beta chains listed below, sequenced in a study of blood T cell repertoires in COVID-19. The data were produced by immunoSEQ multiplex PCR, yet TCRdb's version contains in-frame clones alone and is incomplete. Here the sample spans some 180,000 clones, nearly 80% being singletons. Input material: PBMCs or T cells enriched from blood (not recorded which). These receptors originate from a man aged 55-75 years who had been exposed to COVID-19.

This sequence joins TRBV18 and TRBJ2-3; a weak D match, TRBD2 (6 bases). Per germline, CDR1 KGHSH and CDR2 LQKENI. CDR3 size: 14 residues. Trimming stripped 1 base from V and 8 bases from J, with 13 bases between. CDR3 DNA sequence: TGTGCCAGCTCACCACTCCGAGGGCGGGGTACGCAGTATTTT. This codes for CASSPLRGRGTQYF.

The chain links TRBV6-4 to TRBJ2-3; TRBD2 aligns across 10 bases. Germline CDR1 and CDR2: MRHNA and SNTAGT. Unmatched junction bases numbered 9, after V lost 6 bases and J lost 3 bases. The CDR3 is made up of 16 amino acids. The CDR3 sequence is CASSALAGGGTDTQYF. The CDR3 bases are TGTGCCAGCAGCGCCTTAGCGGGAGGTGGGACAGATACGCAGTATTTT.

There are a few counts of this clone. The chain combines TRBV5-1 with TRBJ2-1; 10 bases align to TRBD1. J lost 6 bases, V lost 4 bases, and 10 bases had no gene match. The germline CDR1 and CDR2 sequences are SGHRS and YFSETQ. The CDR3 is 16 amino acids. The chain's CDR3 is CASSNTGGTGANEQFF. CDR3 nucleotide sequence: TGCGCCAGCAGCAACACGGGAGGGACAGGGGCCAATGAGCAGTTCTTC.

V and J are TRBV7-7 and TRBJ2-7; TRBD2 matches 9 bases. Per the germline V gene, CDR1 is SSHAT and CDR2 is FNYEAQ (reference sequence). V lost 1 base, J lost 6 bases, and 7 bases stayed unmatched. The length of the CDR3 is 15 residues. The CDR3 DNA reads TGTGCCAGCAGCTTAGAGGGTAGCGGGAGAAGCGAGCAGTACTTC. As protein: CASSLEGSGRSEQYF.

V gene TRBV7-2 combines with J gene TRBJ1-1; D unclear. The CDR3 spans 14 residues. Germline-derived CDR1 and CDR2 are SGHTA and FQGNSA. V was shortened by 1 base and J by 4 bases, with 10 bases between the two germline ends. The CDR3 DNA follows: TGTGCCAGCAGCTTAGGACTTGTTGGCACTGAAGCTTTCTTT. It yields the protein CASSLGLVGTEAFF.

The genes are TRBV19 and TRBJ1-5; 8 positions match TRBD1. The CDR3 has 15 residues. The trim removed 6 bases at V and 5 bases at J, leaving 9 bases unmatched. Germline assignment: CDR1 LNHDA and CDR2 SQIVND (reference sequence). In DNA, the CDR3 is TGTGCCAGTAGCCGTTGGGCGGACAGGGATCAGCCCCAGCATTTT. Translating it yields CASSRWADRDQPQHF.

The chain links TRBV6-2 or TRBV6-3 to TRBJ2-7, with 12 positions matching TRBD2. The V gene end was trimmed by 5 bases and the J gene end by 4 bases; junction bases not matched to a gene: 6. The CDR3 runs 15 residues. Germline V gene sequence: CDR1 MNHEY, CDR2 SVGEGT. CDR3 protein: CASSRLAGEGYEQYF. In nucleotides, the CDR3 is TGTGCCAGCAGTCGACTAGCGGGAGAGGGGTACGAGCAGTACTTC.

The chain couples TRBV30 to TRBJ1-1, with D unclear. The germline V gene has CDR1 GTSNPN and CDR2 SVGIG (reference sequence). The CDR3 runs 13 residues. The ends were cut back, 8 bases at V and 4 bases at J, with 17 bases in the middle. DNA for the CDR3: TGTGCCAAAGACCCCCGGGAGACCACTGAAGCTTTCTTT. Translated: CAKDPRETTEAFF.

This chain links TRBV29-1 with TRBJ2-1; D is perhaps TRBD1 (6 bases). Germline V gene data show CDR1 as SQVTM and CDR2 as ANQGSEA. This CDR3 is built from 15 residues. Between the trimmed V and J ends, which lost 2 bases and 1 base, there was a span of 12 bases. The CDR3 DNA sequence: TGCAGCGTTGAAATGGGGGCTCGGTCCTACAATGAGCAGTTCTTC. It is translated as CSVEMGARSYNEQFF.

This CDR3 reads CASSFRDSNEKLFF. CDR3 DNA: TGTGCCAGCAGCTTCCGGGACAGTAATGAAAAACTGTTTTTT. This sequence joins TRBV7-8 and TRBJ1-4; 7 bases line up with TRBD1. Germline V gene data show CDR1 as SGHVS and CDR2 as FQNEAQ. There are 14 residues in the CDR3. The V segment lost 3 bases and the J segment 4 bases; nucleotides outside the gene matches: 2. The entire variable domain, with the rest obtained from reference TRBV7-8 and TRBJ1-4, is as follows: GAGVSQSPRYKVAKRGQDVALRCDPISGHVSLFWYQQALGQGPEFLTYFQNEAQLDKSGLPSDRFFAERPEGSVSTLKIQRTQQEDSAVYLCASSFRDSNEKLFFGSGTQLSVL.

This chain links TRBV29-1 with TRBJ1-2; D ambiguous. In germline, CDR1 is SQVTM, CDR2 ANQGSEA. The CDR3 covers 15 residues. Trimming took 5 bases from V and 8 from J, leaving 24 bases between them. The CDR3 coding sequence is TGCAGCGTTCTCGGGCACCTTGGGCGATCGGGGGGCTACACCTTC. Its translation is CSVLGHLGRSGGYTF.

This clone showed up many times. The chain employs TRBV27 and TRBJ2-1, with D perhaps matching TRBD2 (6 bases). CDR3 length: 14 residues. V was trimmed by 7 bases and J by 1 base, leaving 11 bases between them. Germline CDR1 is MNHEY and CDR2 is SMNVEV (reference sequence). CDR3 residues: CASTSDPSYNEQFF. CDR3 DNA: TGTGCCAGCACTAGCGATCCGTCCTACAATGAGCAGTTCTTC.

V gene TRBV11-3 combines with J gene TRBJ2-1; 7 bases map to TRBD2. Germline-derived CDR1 and CDR2 are SGHNT and YENEEA. The CDR3 sequence is 13 residues long. Unmatched junction bases numbered 5, after V lost 8 bases and J lost 4 bases. CDR3 sequence: CASEREGYNEQFF. CDR3 in DNA: TGTGCCAGCGAGAGGGAGGGGTACAATGAGCAGTTCTTC.

The chain has TRBV7-9 and TRBJ2-5, with a tentative D call TRBD2 (6 bases). From germline, CDR1 is SEHNR and CDR2 FQNEAQ (reference sequence). V was pared by 6 bases and J by 5 bases, with 19 bases between. CDR3 length equals 15 residues. The CDR3 region has the DNA TGTGCCAGCAGTCCAAAACTAGCCTCTGCGGAGACCCAGTACTTC. As protein: CASSPKLASAETQYF.

The chain employs TRBV5-4 and TRBJ2-3, with TRBD2 matching 8 bases. The CDR3 spans 17 residues. CDR1 and CDR2 from the germline V gene are SGHNT and YYREEE (reference sequence). With 7 bases clipped from V and 5 bases from J, the junction kept 18 bases outside the gene matches. The CDR3 region is CASQTGGALGLGDTQYF. In DNA, the CDR3 is TGTGCCAGCCAAACGGGGGGAGCGCTGGGACTAGGAGATACGCAGTATTTT.

The chain combines TRBV10-1 with TRBJ2-5; 7 bases align to TRBD1. V trimming: 6 bases; J trimming: 4 bases; junction bases outside the gene matches: 14. The germline CDR1 and CDR2 sequences are WNHNN and SYGVQD (reference sequence). The CDR3 is 16 residues long. CDR3 sequence reads: CASRETADRIRETQYF. In DNA form, the CDR3 reads TGCGCCAGCAGAGAGACCGCGGACAGGATCAGAGAGACCCAGTACTTC.

This sequence joins TRBV12-3 or TRBV12-4 and TRBJ1-2; D gene ambiguous. V was clipped by 1 base and J by 7 bases, with 7 bases between them. The CDR3 is 12 amino acids. DNA for the CDR3: TGTGCCAGCAGTTTAGGAGGGTTTGGCTACACCTTC. Its protein is CASSLGGFGYTF.

Worth noting for this clone: This sample also contains other DNA sequences that code for the same CDR3. The chain employs TRBV5-1 and TRBJ2-2; possibly TRBD2 for D (6 bases). Per the germline V gene, CDR1 is SGHRS and CDR2 is YFSETQ. CDR3 length equals 15 residues. The ends were cut back, 0 bases at V and 2 bases at J, with 8 bases in the middle. This CDR3 reads CASSLEGGNTGELFF. CDR3 DNA sequence: TGCGCCAGCAGCTTGGAGGGAGGAAACACCGGGGAGCTGTTTTTT.

V usage is TRBV3-1 (or the pseudogene TRBV3-2) and J usage is TRBJ1-5; 7 nucleotides align to TRBD1. Germline values: CDR1 LGHDT, CDR2 YNNKEL (reference sequence). The trim removed 4 bases at V and 0 bases at J, leaving 3 bases unmatched. The CDR3 sequence is 15 residues long. CDR3 bases: TGTGCCAGCAGCCCCCGGACAGGTAGCAATCAGCCCCAGCATTTT. It encodes CASSPRTGSNQPQHF.

The chain couples TRBV7-9 to TRBJ1-1, with D possibly matching TRBD1 (5 bases). The CDR3 has 12 residues. Germline-derived CDR1 and CDR2 are SEHNR and FQNEAQ (reference sequence). The V and J ends lost 5 bases and 5 bases respectively, with 9 bases between them. The CDR3: CASSDQGTEAFF. DNA of the CDR3: TGTGCCAGCAGCGACCAGGGAACTGAAGCTTTCTTT.

The chain couples TRBV6-5 to TRBJ2-7; no clear D gene. Trimming left V 2 bases short and J 3 bases short, with 11 bases between. Germline-derived CDR1 and CDR2 are MNHEY and SVGAGI. The CDR3 has 14 residues. The DNA of the CDR3 is TGTGCCAGCAGTTACGGTACCCCCGGCTACGAGCAGTACTTC. Translating it yields CASSYGTPGYEQYF.

V usage is TRBV2 and J usage is TRBJ1-6; weak D call: TRBD1 (5 bases). The germline V gene has CDR1 SNHLY and CDR2 FYNNEI. Trimming removed 8 bases from V and 6 bases from J, with 14 bases in between. The length of the CDR3 is 14 residues. The CDR3 sequence: CASLPRAPNSPLHF. The CDR3 DNA is TGTGCCAGCTTACCCAGGGCGCCTAATTCACCCCTCCACTTT.

The chain couples TRBV27 to TRBJ2-7, with 8 bases fitting TRBD1. This CDR3 contains 14 residues. Unmatched junction bases numbered 9, after V lost 6 bases and J lost 5 bases. Looked up from germline, CDR1 is MNHEY and CDR2 is SMNVEV (reference sequence). CDR3 amino acids: CASRTGQGGDEQYF. DNA of the CDR3: TGTGCCAGCAGAACCGGACAGGGCGGTGACGAGCAGTACTTC.

The V gene is TRBV30, the J gene TRBJ1-2, with a possible D match to TRBD1 (6 bases). CDR1 and CDR2 from the germline V gene are GTSNPN and SVGIG (reference sequence). The length of the CDR3 is 12 residues. Trimming shortened V by 3 bases and J by 6 bases, and 11 bases separated the two germline ends. The DNA of the CDR3 is TGTGCCTGGAGCCAGGGGCCCCATGGCTACACCTTC. Translation gives CAWSQGPHGYTF. Supplemented by reference TRBV30 and TRBJ1-2, the full variable domain reads SQTIHQWPATLVQPVGSPLSLECTVEGTSNPNLYWYRQAAGRGLQLLFYSVGIGQISSEVPQNLSASRPQDRQFILSSKKLLLSDSGFYLCAWSQGPHGYTFGSGTRLTVV.

The V and J genes are TRBV7-9 and TRBJ2-7, with D unclear. This CDR3 has 16 residues. With 1 base removed from V and 2 bases from J, the gap between germline ends came to 15 bases. Germline assignment: CDR1 SEHNR and CDR2 FQNEAQ (reference sequence). The CDR3 DNA reads TGTGCCAGCAGCTTAGTGCCAGCGTCTCATCCCTACGAGCAGTACTTC. Its protein is CASSLVPASHPYEQYF. Using reference TRBV7-9 and TRBJ2-7 for the parts outside the CDR3, the full variable domain is DTGVSQNPRHKITKRGQNVTFRCDPISEHNRLYWYRQTLGQGPEFLTYFQNEAQLEKSRLLSDRFSAERPKGSFSTLEIQRTEQGDSAMYLCASSLVPASHPYEQYFGPGTRLTVT.

The chain joins TRBV6-5 to TRBJ1-1; D unresolved. The CDR3 sequence is 14 residues long. Germline CDR1 and CDR2: MNHEY and SVGAGI. Deletions cut 5 bases from V and 6 bases from J, with 16 bases between. The DNA for the CDR3 is TGTGCCAGCAGTCCAACCCCGGTGGTAGCTGAAGCTTTCTTT. It specifies CASSPTPVVAEAFF.

CDR3 coding DNA: TGTGCCAGCAGTTCAGGGGGATACGTAACAGATACGCAGTATTTT. Protein sequence: CASSSGGYVTDTQYF. V and J are TRBV27 and TRBJ2-3; 7 bases agree with TRBD1. The CDR3 length is 15 residues. Germline lookup yields CDR1 MNHEY and CDR2 SMNVEV (reference sequence). Trimming removed 4 bases from V and 3 bases from J; junction bases left unmatched: 7.